The clone carrying this T cell receptor beta chain has a handful of counts. The antigen remains unidentified. Time point: newly diagnosed GD, antithyroid drugs for less than 3 months. PBMCs were the source of the RNA used for TCR sequencing. This sample was taken from a study of regulatory T cells in long-lasting Graves disease. Germline CDR1 reads MNHEY; CDR2 reads SMNVEV (reference sequence). Trimming at V came to 8 bases and at J to 1 base, leaving 3 bases not matched to a gene. This CDR3 is built from 14 residues. Study outcomes and limitations: Among the persistent patients, 2,741 public clonotypes were shared, more than the approximately 970 shared among new patients. With persistent disease, TRBV28, TRBJ1-2 and TRBJ2-5 were the favored segments.

Through Arm-PCR of CDR3 regions and iRepertoire HTBI primers, TCR beta libraries were built. TCRdb reprocessed the multiplex PCR reads with MiXCR, giving one entry per CDR3 protein. This table has 350,000 to 400,000 distinct CDR3 sequences, about 16% appearing once. In addition, the sample was reused for a study of T cells in Graves' hyperthyroidism and ophthalmopathy. That work adds: Graves' hyperthyroidism qualified as stable when ophthalmopathy did not progress within 18 months. Peripheral blood also featured most of the thyroid clonotypes expanded above 0.001.

The chain employs TRBV27 and TRBJ2-3; 10 positions agree with TRBD1. The material was peripheral blood mononuclear cells (PBMCs), obtained at new diagnosis, from a patient treated with antithyroid drugs. The origin of this receptor is a woman under 30 with Graves disease. Written as DNA, the CDR3 is TGTGCCAGCCATGGGACAGGGGGCACAGATACGCAGTATTTT. It codes for CASHGTGGTDTQYF.